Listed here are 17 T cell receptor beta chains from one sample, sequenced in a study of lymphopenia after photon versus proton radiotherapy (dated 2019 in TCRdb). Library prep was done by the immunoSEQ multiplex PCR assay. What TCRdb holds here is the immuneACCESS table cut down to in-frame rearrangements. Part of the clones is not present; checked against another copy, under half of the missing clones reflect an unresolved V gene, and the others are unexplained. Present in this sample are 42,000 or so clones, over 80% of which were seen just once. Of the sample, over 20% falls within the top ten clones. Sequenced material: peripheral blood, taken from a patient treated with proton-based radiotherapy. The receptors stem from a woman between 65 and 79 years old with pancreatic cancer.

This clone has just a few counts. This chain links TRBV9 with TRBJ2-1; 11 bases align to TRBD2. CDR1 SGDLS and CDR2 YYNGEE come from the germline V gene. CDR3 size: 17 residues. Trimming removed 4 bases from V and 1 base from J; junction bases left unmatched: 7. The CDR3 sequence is CASSTGTSGISYNEQFF. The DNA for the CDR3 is TGTGCCAGCAGCACTGGGACTAGCGGAATATCCTACAATGAGCAGTTCTTC.

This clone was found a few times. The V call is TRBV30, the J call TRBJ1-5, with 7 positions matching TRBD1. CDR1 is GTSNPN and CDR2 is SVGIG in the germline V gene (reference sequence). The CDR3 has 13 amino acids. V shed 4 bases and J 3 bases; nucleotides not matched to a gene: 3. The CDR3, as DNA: TGTGCCTGGAACAGGGGATACAATCAGCCCCAGCATTTT. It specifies CAWNRGYNQPQHF.

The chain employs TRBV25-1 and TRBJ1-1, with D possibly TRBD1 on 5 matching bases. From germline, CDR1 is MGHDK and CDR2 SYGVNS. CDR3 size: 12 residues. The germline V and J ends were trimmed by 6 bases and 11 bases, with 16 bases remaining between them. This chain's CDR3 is CASRGESGMAFF. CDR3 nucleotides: TGTGCCAGCAGAGGGGAATCGGGGATGGCTTTCTTT.

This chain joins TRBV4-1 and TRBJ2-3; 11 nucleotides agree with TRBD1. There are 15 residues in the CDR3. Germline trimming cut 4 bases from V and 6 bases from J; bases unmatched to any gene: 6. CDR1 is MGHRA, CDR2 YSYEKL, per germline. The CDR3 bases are TGCGCCAGCAGCCCCGGACAGGGGGCGACGGATACGCAGTATTTT. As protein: CASSPGQGATDTQYF.

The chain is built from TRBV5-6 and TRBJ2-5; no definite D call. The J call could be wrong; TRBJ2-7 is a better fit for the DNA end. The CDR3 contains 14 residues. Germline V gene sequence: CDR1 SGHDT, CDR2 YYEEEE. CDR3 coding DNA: TGTGCCAGCAGCTTGGGGTCTGGGGCCTACGAGCAGTACTTC. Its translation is CASSLGSGAYEQYF.

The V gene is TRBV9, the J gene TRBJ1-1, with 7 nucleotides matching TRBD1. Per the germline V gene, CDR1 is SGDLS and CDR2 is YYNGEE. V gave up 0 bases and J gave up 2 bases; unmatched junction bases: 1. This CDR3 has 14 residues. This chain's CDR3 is CASSVGDRNTEAFF. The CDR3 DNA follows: TGTGCCAGCAGCGTAGGGGACAGAAACACTGAAGCTTTCTTT.

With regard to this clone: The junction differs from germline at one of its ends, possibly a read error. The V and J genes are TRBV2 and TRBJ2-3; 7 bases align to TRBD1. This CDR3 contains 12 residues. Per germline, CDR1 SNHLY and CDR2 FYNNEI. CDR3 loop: CASSYFKQGENF. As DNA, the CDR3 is TGTGCCAGCAGTTATTTTAAGCAGGGGGAAAATTTT.

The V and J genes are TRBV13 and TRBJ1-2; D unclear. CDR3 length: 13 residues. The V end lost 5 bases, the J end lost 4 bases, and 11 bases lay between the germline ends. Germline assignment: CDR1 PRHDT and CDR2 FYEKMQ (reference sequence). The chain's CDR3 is CASSVGRVYGYTF. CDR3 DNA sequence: TGTGCCAGCAGCGTTGGTCGGGTCTATGGCTACACCTTC.

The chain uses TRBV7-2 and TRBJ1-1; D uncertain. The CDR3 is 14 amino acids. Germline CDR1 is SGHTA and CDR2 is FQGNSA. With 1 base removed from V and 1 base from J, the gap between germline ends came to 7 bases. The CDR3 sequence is CASSLVPSNTEAFF. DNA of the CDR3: TGTGCCAGCAGCTTAGTGCCCTCGAACACTGAAGCTTTCTTT.

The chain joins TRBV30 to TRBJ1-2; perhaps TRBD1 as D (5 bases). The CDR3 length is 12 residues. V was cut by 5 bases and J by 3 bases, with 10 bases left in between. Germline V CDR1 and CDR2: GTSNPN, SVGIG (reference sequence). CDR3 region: CAWGGGDYGYTF. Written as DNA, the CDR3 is TGTGCCTGGGGCGGGGGTGACTATGGCTACACCTTC.

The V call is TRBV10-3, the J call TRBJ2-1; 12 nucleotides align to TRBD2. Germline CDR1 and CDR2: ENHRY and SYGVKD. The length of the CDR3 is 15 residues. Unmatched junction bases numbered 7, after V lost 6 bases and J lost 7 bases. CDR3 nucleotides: TGTGCCATCAGCTGGACTAGCGGGAATTGGAATGAGCAGTTCTTC. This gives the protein CAISWTSGNWNEQFF.

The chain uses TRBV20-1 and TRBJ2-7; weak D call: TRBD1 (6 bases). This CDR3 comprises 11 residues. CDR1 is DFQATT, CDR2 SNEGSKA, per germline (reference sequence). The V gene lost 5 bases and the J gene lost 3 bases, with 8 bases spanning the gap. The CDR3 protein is CSAGDNYEQYF. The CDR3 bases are TGCAGTGCTGGGGACAACTACGAGCAGTACTTC.

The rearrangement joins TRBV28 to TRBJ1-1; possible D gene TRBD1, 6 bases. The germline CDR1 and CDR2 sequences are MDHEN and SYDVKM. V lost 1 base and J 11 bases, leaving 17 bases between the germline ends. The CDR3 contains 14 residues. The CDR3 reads CASSLYSGGARAFF. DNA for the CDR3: TGTGCCAGCAGTTTATACTCTGGGGGGGCGCGTGCTTTCTTT.

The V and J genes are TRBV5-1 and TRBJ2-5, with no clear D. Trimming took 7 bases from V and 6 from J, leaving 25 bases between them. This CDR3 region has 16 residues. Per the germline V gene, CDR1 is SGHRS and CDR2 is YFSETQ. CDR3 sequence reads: CASSINSGSGGKTQYF. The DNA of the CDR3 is TGCGCCAGCTCTATCAATTCAGGTTCTGGTGGGAAGACCCAGTACTTC.

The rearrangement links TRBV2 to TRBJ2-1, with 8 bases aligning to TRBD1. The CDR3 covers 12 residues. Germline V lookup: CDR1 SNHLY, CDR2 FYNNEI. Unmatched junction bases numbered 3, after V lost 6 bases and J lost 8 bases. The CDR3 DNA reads TGTGCCAGCAGCGACAGGGGCGATGAGCAGTTCTTC. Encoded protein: CASSDRGDEQFF.

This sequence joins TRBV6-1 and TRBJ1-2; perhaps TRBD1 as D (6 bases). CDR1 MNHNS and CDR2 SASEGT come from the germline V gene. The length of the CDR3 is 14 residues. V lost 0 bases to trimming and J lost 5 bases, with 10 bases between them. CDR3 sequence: CASSEAPGEYGYTF. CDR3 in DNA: TGTGCCAGCAGTGAAGCGCCAGGGGAGTATGGCTACACCTTC.

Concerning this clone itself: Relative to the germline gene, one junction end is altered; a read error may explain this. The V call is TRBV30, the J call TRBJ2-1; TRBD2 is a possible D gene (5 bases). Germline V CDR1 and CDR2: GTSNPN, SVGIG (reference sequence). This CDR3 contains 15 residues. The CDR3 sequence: CAWSTDYAGYNERFF. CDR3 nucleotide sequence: TGTGCCTGGAGTACCGACTATGCGGGCTACAATGAGCGGTTCTTC.